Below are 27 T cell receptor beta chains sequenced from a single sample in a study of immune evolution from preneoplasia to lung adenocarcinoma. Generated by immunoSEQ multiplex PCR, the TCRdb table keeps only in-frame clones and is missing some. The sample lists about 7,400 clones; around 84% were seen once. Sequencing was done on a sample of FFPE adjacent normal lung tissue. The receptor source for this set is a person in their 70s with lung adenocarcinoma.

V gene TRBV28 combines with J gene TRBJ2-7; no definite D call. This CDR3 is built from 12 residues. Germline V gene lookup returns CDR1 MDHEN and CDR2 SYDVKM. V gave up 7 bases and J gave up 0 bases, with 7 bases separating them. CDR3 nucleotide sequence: TGTGCCAGCAATGTTAACTCCTACGAGCAGTACTTC. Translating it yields CASNVNSYEQYF.

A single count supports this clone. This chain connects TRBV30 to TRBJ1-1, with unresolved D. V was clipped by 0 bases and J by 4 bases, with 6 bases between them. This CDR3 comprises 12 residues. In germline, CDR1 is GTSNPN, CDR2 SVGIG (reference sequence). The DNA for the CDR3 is TGTGCCTGGAGTGTACCCGGCACTGAAGCTTTCTTT. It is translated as CAWSVPGTEAFF.

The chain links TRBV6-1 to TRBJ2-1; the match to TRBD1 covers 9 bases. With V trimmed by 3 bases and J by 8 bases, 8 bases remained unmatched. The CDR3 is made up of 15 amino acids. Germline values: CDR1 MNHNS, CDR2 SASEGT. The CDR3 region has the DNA TGTGCCAGCAGTGAGGTCGGGACAGGGTTTGATGAGCAGTTCTTC. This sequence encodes CASSEVGTGFDEQFF.

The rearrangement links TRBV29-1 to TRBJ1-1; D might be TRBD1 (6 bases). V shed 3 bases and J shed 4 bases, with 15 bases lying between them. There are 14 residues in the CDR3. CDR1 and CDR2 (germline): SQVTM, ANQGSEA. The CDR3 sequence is CSVDSPRGITEAFF. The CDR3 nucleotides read TGCAGCGTTGATTCCCCAAGGGGGATCACTGAAGCTTTCTTT.

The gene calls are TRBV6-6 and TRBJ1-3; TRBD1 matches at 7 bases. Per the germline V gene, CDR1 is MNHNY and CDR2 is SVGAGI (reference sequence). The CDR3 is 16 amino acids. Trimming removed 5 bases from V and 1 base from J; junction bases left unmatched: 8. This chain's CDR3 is CASSPTGPGSGNTIYF. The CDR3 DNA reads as TGTGCCAGCAGTCCGACAGGGCCGGGATCTGGAAACACCATATATTTT.

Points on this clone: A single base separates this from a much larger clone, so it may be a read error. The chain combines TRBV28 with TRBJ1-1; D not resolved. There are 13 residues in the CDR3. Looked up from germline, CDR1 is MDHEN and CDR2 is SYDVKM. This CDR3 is CASSLDRTTAAFF. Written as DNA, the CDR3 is TGTGCCAGCAGTTTGGATCGGACTACTGCAGCTTTCTTT. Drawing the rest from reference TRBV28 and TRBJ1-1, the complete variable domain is DVKVTQSSRYLVKRTGEKVFLECVQDMDHENMFWYRQDPGLGLRLIYFSYDVKMKEKGDIPEGYSVSREKKERFSLILESASTNQTSMYLCASSLDRTTAAFFGQGTRLTVV.

The CDR3 DNA sequence: TGCAGCGTCAGTTCAGCAACTAATGAAAAACTGTTTTTT. Protein product: CSVSSATNEKLFF. The chain combines TRBV29-1 with TRBJ1-4; unclear D gene. The CDR3 length is 13 residues. Germline CDR1 and CDR2: SQVTM and ANQGSEA. With 6 bases removed from V and 0 bases from J, the gap between germline ends came to 8 bases.

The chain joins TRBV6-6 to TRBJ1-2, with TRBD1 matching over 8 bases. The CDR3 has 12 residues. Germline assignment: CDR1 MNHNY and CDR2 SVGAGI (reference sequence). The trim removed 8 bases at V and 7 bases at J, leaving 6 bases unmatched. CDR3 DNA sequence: TGTGCCAGCGGGGAGACAGGGGCTGGCTACACCTTC. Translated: CASGETGAGYTF.

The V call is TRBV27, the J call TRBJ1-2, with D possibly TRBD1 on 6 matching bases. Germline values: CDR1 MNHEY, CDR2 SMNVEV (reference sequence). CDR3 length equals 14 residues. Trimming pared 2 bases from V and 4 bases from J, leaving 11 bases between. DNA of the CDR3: TGTGCCAGCAGTTTAGGCAGGGGTAGCTATGGCTACACCTTC. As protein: CASSLGRGSYGYTF.

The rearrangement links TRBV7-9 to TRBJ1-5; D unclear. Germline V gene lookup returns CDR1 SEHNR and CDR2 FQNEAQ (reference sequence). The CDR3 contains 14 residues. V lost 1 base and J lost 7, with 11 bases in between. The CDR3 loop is CASSLGGNGQPQHF. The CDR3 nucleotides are TGTGCCAGCAGCTTAGGAGGGAATGGGCAGCCCCAGCATTTT. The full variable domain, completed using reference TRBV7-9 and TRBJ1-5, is DTGVSQNPRHKITKRGQNVTFRCDPISEHNRLYWYRQTLGQGPEFLTYFQNEAQLEKSRLLSDRFSAERPKGSFSTLEIQRTEQGDSAMYLCASSLGGNGQPQHFGDGTRLSIL.

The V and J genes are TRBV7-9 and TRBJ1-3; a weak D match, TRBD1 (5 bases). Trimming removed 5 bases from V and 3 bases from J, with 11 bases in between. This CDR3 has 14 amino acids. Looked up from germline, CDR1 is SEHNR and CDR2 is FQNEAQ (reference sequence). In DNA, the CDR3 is TGTGCCAGCAGCCACCGGGACGATGGAAACACCATATATTTT. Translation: CASSHRDDGNTIYF.

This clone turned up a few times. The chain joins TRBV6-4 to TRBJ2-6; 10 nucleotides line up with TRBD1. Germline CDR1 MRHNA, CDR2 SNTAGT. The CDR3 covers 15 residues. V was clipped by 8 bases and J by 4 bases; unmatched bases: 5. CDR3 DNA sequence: TGTGCCAGCGGGGACAGGGGTTCCGGGGCCAACGTCCTGACTTTC. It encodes CASGDRGSGANVLTF.

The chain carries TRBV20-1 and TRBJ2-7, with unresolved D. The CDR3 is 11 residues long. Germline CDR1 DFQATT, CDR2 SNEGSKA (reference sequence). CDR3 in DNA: TGCAGCGCAATGCGCTCCTACGAGCAGTACTTC. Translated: CSAMRSYEQYF.

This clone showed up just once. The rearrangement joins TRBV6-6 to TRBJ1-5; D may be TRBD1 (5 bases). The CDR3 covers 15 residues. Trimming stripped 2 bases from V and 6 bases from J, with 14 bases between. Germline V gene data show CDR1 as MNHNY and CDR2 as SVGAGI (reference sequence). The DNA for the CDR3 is TGTGCCAGCAGTTACGGGGCAGGTTCGGGTCAGCCCCAGCATTTT. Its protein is CASSYGAGSGQPQHF.

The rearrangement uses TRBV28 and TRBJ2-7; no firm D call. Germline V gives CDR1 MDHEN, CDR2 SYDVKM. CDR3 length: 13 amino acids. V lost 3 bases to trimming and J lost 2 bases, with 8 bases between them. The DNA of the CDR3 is TGTGCCAGCAGTTTCCCGGGTCCCTACGAGCAGTACTTC. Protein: CASSFPGPYEQYF.

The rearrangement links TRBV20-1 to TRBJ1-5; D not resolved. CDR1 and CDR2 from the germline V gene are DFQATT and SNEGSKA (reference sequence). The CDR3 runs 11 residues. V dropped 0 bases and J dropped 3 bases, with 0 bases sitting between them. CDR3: CSARDNQPQHF. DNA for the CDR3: TGCAGTGCTAGAGACAATCAGCCCCAGCATTTT.

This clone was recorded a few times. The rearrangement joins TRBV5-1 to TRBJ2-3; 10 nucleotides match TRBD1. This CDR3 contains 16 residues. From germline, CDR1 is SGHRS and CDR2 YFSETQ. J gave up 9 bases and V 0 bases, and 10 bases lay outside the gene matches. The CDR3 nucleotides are TGCGCCAGCAGCTTGGCCCCAGACAGGGGGCGGGGAACGCAGTATTTT. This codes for CASSLAPDRGRGTQYF.

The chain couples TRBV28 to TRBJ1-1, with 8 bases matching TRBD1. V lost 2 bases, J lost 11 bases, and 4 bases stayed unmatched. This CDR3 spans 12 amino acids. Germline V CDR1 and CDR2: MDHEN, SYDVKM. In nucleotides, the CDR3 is TGTGCCAGCAGTTTAATACAGGGGGATGCTTTCTTT. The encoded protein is CASSLIQGDAFF.

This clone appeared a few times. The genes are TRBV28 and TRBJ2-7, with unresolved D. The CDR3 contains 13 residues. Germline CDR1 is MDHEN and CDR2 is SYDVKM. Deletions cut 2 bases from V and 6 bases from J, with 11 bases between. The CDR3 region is CASSLLPLSEQYF. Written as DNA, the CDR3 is TGTGCCAGCAGTTTACTCCCCCTGTCCGAGCAGTACTTC. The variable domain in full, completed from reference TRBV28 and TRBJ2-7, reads DVKVTQSSRYLVKRTGEKVFLECVQDMDHENMFWYRQDPGLGLRLIYFSYDVKMKEKGDIPEGYSVSREKKERFSLILESASTNQTSMYLCASSLLPLSEQYFGPGTRLTVT.

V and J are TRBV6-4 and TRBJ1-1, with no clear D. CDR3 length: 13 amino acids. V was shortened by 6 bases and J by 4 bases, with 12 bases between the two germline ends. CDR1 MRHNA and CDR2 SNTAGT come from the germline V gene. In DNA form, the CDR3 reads TGTGCCAGCAGCCTCGACGGAGGCACTGAAGCTTTCTTT. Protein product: CASSLDGGTEAFF.

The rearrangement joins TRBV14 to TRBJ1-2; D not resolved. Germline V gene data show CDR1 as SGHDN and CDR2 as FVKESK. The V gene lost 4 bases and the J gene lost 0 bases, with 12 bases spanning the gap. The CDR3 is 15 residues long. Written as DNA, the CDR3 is TGTGCCAGCAGCCCAGACTACGGAACTAACTATGGCTACACCTTC. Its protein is CASSPDYGTNYGYTF.

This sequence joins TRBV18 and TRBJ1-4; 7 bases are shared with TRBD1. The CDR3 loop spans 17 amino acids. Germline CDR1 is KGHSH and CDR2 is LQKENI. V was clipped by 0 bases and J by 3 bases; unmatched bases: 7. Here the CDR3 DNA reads TGTGCCAGCTCACCACCCGTTCGGGGACAGTCTAATGAAAAACTGTTTTTT. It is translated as CASSPPVRGQSNEKLFF.

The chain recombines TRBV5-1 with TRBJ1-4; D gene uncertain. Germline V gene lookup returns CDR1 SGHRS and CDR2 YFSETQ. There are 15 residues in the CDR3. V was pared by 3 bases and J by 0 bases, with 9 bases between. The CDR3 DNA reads TGCGCCAGCAGCTCCAACAGTGCAACTAATGAAAAACTGTTTTTT. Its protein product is CASSSNSATNEKLFF. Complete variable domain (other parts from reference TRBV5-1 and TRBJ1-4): KAGVTQTPRYLIKTRGQQVTLSCSPISGHRSVSWYQQTPGQGLQFLFEYFSETQRNKGNFPGRFSGRQFSNSRSEMNVSTLELGDSALYLCASSSNSATNEKLFFGSGTQLSVL.

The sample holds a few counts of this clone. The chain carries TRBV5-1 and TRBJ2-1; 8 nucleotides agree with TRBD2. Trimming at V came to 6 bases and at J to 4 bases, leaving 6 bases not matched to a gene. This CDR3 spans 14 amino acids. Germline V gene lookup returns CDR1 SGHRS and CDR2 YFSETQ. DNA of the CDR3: TGCGCCAGCACTACCGGGGGGGGGTACAATGAGCAGTTCTTC. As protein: CASTTGGGYNEQFF.

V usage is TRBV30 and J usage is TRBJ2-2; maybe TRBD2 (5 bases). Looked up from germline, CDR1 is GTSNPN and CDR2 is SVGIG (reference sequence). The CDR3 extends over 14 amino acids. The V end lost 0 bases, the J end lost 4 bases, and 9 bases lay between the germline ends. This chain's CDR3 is CAWSVSRGTGELFF. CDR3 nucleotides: TGTGCCTGGAGTGTTTCACGGGGCACCGGGGAGCTGTTTTTT.

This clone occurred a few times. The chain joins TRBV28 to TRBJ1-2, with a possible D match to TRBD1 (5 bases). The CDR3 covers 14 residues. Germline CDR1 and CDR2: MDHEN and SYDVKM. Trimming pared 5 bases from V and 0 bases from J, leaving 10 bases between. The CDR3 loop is CASSPGTTNYGYTF. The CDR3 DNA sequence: TGTGCCAGCAGTCCAGGGACCACTAACTATGGCTACACCTTC.

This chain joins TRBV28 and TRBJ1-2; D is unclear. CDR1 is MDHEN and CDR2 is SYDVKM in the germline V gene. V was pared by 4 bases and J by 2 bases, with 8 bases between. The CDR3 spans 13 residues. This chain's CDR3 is CASSSGPNYGYTF. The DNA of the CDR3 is TGTGCCAGCAGTTCCGGCCCGAACTATGGCTACACCTTC.